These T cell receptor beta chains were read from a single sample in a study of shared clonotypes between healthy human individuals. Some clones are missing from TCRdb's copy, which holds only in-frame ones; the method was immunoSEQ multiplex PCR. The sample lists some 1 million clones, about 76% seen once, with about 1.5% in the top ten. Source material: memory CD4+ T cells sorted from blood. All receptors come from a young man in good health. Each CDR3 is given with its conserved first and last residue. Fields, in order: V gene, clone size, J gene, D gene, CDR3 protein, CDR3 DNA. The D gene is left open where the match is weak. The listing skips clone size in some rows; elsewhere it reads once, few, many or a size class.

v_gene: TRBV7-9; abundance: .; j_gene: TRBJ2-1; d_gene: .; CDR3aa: CASTGPYPGNEQFF; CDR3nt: TGTGCCAGCACCGGTCCTTACCCCGGGAATGAGCAGTTCTTC
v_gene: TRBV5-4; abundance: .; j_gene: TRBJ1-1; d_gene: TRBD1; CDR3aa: CASSAGTANTEAFF; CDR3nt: TGTGCCAGCAGCGCGGGGACAGCGAACACTGAAGCTTTCTTT
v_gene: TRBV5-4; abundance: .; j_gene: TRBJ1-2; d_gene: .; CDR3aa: CASSSTDHYGYTF; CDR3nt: TGTGCCAGCAGCTCGACAGACCACTATGGCTACACCTTC
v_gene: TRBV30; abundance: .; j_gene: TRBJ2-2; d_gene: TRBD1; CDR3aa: CAWSRDRGTGELFF; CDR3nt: TGTGCCTGGAGCCGGGACAGGGGCACCGGGGAGCTGTTTTTT
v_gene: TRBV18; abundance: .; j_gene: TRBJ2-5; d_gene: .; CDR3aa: CASSPGGAGKTQYF; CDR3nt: TGTGCCAGCTCACCAGGGGGAGCAGGGAAGACCCAGTACTTC
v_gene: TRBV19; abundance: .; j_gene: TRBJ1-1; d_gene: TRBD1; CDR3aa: CASSSIQGGNTEAFF; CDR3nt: TGTGCCAGTAGTAGCATTCAGGGGGGTAACACTGAAGCTTTCTTT
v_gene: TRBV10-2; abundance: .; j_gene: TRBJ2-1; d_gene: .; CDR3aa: CASRRLAASYNEQFF; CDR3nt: TGCGCCAGCAGGCGTTTAGCGGCATCCTACAATGAGCAGTTCTTC
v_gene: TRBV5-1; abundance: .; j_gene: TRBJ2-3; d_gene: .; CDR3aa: CASSPGDTDTQYF; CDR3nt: TGCGCCAGCAGCCCGGGTGACACAGATACGCAGTATTTT
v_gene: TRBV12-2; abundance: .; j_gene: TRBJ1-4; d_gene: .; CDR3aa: CASRLDPTGSNEKLFF; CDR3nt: TGTGCAAGTCGCTTGGACCCTACAGGGAGTAATGAAAAACTGTTTTTT
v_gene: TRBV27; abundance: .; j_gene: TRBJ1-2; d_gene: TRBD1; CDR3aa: CASRRGTGGAYGYTF; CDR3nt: TGTGCCAGCAGGCGGGGAACAGGGGGCGCCTATGGCTACACCTTC
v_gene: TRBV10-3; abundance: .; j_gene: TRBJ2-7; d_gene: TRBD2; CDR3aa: CAITRLAGDEQYF; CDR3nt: TGTGCCATCACGCGACTAGCGGGAGACGAGCAGTACTTC
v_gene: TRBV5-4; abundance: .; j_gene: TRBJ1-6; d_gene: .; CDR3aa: CASSSLARFGVTYNSPLHF; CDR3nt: TGTGCCAGCAGCTCCTTGGCCCGGTTTGGCGTAACCTATAATTCACCCCTCCACTTT
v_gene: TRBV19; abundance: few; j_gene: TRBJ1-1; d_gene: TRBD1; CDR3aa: CASRTGDMNTEAFF; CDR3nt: TGTGCCAGCAGGACAGGGGACATGAACACTGAAGCTTTCTTT
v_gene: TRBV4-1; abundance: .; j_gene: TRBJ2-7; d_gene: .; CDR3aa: CASSQDRVSGLQAYEQYF; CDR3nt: TGCGCCAGCAGCCAAGATCGGGTTTCGGGCTTGCAAGCCTACGAGCAGTACTTC
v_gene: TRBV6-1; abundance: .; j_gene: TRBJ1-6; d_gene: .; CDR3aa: CASSESRGSPLHF; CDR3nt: TGTGCCAGCAGTGAATCGAGGGGATCACCCCTCCACTTT
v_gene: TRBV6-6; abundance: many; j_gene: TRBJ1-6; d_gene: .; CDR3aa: CASSYSMGEPLHF; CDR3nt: TGTGCCAGCAGTTACTCGATGGGGGAGCCCCTCCACTTT
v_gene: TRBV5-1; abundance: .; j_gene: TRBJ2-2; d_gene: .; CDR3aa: CASSFLGPLNTGELFF; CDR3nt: TGCGCCAGCAGCTTTTTGGGACCGTTGAACACCGGGGAGCTGTTTTTT
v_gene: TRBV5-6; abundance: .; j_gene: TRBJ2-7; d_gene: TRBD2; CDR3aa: CASSFGLGYEQYF; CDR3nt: TGTGCCAGCAGCTTCGGACTAGGTTACGAGCAGTACTTC
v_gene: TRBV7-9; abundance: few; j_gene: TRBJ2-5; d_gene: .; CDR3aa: CASRLGAAGLIARETQYF; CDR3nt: TGTGCCAGCAGACTCGGCGCGGCGGGATTGATCGCCAGAGAGACCCAGTACTTC
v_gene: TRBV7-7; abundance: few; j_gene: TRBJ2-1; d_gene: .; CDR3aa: CASSLGTLDEQFF; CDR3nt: TGTGCTAGCAGCTTAGGAACATTGGATGAGCAGTTCTTC
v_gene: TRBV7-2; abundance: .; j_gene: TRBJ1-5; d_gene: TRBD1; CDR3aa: CASSRQGNQPQHF; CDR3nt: TGTGCCAGCAGCCGACAGGGAAATCAGCCCCAGCATTTT
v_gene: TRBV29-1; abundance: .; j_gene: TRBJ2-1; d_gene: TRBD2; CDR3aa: CSVPGLAGLPYNEQFF; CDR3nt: TGCAGCGTCCCGGGACTAGCGGGCCTACCCTACAATGAGCAGTTCTTC
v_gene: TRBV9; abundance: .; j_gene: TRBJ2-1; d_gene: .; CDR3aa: CASSALLVSNEQFF; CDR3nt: TGTGCCAGCAGCGCACTCCTTGTATCCAATGAGCAGTTCTTC
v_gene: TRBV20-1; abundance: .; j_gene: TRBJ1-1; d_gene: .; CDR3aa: CSARVMVAFF; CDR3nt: TGCAGTGCTAGAGTAATGGTAGCTTTCTTT
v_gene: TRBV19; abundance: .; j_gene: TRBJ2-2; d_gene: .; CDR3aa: CASSNPQGYTGELFF; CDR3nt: TGTGCCAGTAGCAATCCTCAGGGTTACACCGGGGAGCTGTTTTTT
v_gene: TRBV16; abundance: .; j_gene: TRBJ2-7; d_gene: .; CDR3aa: CASSPAGAPYEQYF; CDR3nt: TGTGCCAGCAGCCCCGCCGGGGCGCCGTACGAGCAGTACTTC
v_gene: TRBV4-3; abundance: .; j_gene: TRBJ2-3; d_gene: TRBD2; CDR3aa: CASSQDRAGWLDTQYF; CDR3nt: TGCGCCAGCAGCCAAGATAGAGCGGGGTGGTTGGATACGCAGTATTTT
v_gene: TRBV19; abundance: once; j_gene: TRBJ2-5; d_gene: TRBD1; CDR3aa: CASSLRDRGRETQYF; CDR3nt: TGTGCCAGTAGTCTCCGGGACAGGGGCCGGGAGACCCAGTACTTC
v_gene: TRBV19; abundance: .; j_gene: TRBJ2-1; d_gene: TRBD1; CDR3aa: CASSPLGDRGYNEQFF; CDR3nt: TGTGCCAGTAGTCCCCTTGGGGACAGGGGCTACAATGAGCAGTTCTTC
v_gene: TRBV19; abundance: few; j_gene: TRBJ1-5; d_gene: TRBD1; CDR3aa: CASSLTGGNGNQPQHF; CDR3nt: TGTGCCAGTAGCCTTACAGGGGGCAATGGAAATCAGCCCCAGCATTTT